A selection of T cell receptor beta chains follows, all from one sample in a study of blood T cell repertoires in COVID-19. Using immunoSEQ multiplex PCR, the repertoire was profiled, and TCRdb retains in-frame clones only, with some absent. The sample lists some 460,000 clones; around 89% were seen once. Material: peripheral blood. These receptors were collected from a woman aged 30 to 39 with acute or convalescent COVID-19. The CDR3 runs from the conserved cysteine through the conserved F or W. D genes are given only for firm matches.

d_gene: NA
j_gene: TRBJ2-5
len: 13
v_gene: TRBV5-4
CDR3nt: TGTGCCAGCAGCTTTCACGGGGTGGAGACCCAGTACTTC
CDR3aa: CASSFHGVETQYF

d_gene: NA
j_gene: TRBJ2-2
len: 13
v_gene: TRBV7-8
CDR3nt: TGTGCCAGCAGCTTAATCAGGACCGGGGAGCTGTTTTTT
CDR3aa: CASSLIRTGELFF

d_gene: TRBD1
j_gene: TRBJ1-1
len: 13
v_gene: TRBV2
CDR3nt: TGTGCCAGTACCGACAGGGGGGTTACTGAAGCTTTCTTT
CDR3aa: CASTDRGVTEAFF

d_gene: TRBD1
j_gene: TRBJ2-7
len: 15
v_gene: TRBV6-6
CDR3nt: TGTGCCAGCAGCTTTTCGTCAGGGGGTTACTACGAGCAGTACTTC
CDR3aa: CASSFSSGGYYEQYF

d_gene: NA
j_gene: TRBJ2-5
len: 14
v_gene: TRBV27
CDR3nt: TGTGCCAGCAGTTCCGGTCTTAATGAAGAGACCCAGTACTTC
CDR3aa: CASSSGLNEETQYF

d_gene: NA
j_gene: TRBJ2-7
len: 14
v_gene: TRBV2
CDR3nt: TGTGCCAGCAGTGATGGATCCGGGAACTACGAGCAGTACTTC
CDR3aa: CASSDGSGNYEQYF

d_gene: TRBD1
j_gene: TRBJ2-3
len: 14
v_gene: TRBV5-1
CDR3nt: TGCGCCAGCACCGTCGGGACAGTGTCAGATACGCAGTATTTT
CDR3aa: CASTVGTVSDTQYF

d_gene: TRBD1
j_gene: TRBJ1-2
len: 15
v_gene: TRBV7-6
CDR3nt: TGTGCCAGCAGCTTAGCGCGGGACAGCCTCTATGGCTACACCTTC
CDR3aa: CASSLARDSLYGYTF

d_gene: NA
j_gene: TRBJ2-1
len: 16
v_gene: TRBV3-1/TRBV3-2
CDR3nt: TGTGCCAGCAGCTCGGAAGTAGGGGGGGGCCTCCATGAGCAGTTCTTC
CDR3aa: CASSSEVGGGLHEQFF

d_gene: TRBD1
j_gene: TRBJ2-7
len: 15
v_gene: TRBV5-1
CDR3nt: TGCGCCAGCAGCTCCCGACAGGGGTGGAACTACGAGCAGTACTTC
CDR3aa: CASSSRQGWNYEQYF

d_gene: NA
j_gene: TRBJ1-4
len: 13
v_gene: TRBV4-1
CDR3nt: TGCGCCAGCAGGCGCGTTACTAATGAAAAACTGTTTTTT
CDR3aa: CASRRVTNEKLFF

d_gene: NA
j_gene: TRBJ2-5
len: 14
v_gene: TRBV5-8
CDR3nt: TGTGCCAGCAGCTTGTTGTCAGGGCAAGAGACCCAGTACTTC
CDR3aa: CASSLLSGQETQYF

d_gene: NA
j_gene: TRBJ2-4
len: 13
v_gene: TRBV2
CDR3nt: TGTGCCAGCCAAAAACTAGCCAAAAACATTCAGTACTTC
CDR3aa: CASQKLAKNIQYF

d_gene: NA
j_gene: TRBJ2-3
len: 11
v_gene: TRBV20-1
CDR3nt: TGCAGTGCTGGCCTTTATAGAGGGCAGTATTTT
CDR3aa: CSAGLYRGQYF

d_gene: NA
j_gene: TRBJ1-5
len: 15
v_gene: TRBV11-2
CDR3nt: TGTGCCAGCAGCTCGGGGGGTCTGAGCAATCAGCCCCAGCATTTT
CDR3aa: CASSSGGLSNQPQHF

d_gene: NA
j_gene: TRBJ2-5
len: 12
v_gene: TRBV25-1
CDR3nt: TGTGCCAGCAGTGGGGGCAAGGAGACCCAGTACTTC
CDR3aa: CASSGGKETQYF

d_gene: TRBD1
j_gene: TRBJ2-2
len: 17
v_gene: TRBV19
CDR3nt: TGTGCCAGTAGTATTTCGGTGACAGGGAGGAACACCGGGGAGCTGTTTTTT
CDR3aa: CASSISVTGRNTGELFF

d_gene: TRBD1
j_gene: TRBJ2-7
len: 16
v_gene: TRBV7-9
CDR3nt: TGTGCCAGCAGCTTAGTAGGGACAGGGGAGGCCTACGAGCAGTACTTC
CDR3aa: CASSLVGTGEAYEQYF

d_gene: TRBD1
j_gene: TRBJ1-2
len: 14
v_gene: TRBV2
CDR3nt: TGTGCCAGCAGTGGGGGGACAGGGCTCCTGGCCTACACCTTC
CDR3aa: CASSGGTGLLAYTF

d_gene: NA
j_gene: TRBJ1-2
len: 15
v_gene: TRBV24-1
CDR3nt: TGTGCCACCAGTGATTCCGTAACAGGGTCCTATGGCTACACCTTC
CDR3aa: CATSDSVTGSYGYTF

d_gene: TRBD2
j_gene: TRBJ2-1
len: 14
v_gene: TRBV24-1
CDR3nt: TGTGCCACCAGCACTAGCGGGCGCTACAATGAGCAGTTCTTC
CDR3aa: CATSTSGRYNEQFF

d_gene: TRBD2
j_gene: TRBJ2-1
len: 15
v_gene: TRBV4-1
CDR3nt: TGCGCCAGCAACGACGGGCGGGGGGGTTTTCATGAGCAGTTCTTC
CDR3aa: CASNDGRGGFHEQFF

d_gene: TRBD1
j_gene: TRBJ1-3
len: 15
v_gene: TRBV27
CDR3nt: TGTGCCACTACTTCGACAGGGGTCTCCGGAAACACCATATATTTT
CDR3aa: CATTSTGVSGNTIYF